This paragraph reports one T cell receptor beta chain. As yet, its antigen is unknown. Trimming stripped 6 bases from V and 5 bases from J, with 13 bases between. Germline-derived CDR1 and CDR2 are SQVTM and ANQGSEA. CDR3 length: 13 residues. The iRepertoire nested amplicon-rescue multiplex PCR amplified TCR alpha and beta CDR3s from RNA. TCRdb redid the calling of the multiplex PCR reads with MiXCR, one entry per CDR3 protein. The table has about 400,000 distinct CDR3 sequences, 41% seen once. This sample is drawn from a study of glioma-infiltrating T cells. In the study overall: Glioblastomas were WHO grade IV, sampled at first diagnosis; low-grade were grade II. Before surgery, glioma patients received dexamethasone for at most six days. General study points: Only very few CDR3 sequences appeared in both tissue and blood.

The receptor comes from a human donor with low-grade glioma or glioblastoma, undergoing nonglioma brain surgery, or in good health (not recorded which). The rearrangement links TRBV29-1 to TRBJ2-2; no clear D gene. The sample taken for sequencing was glioma tissue, nonneoplastic brain tissue, or PBMCs (not recorded which). As DNA, the CDR3 is TGCAGCGTCCTGGCCCTAGGTACCGGGGAGCTGTTTTTT. Translating gives CSVLALGTGELFF.